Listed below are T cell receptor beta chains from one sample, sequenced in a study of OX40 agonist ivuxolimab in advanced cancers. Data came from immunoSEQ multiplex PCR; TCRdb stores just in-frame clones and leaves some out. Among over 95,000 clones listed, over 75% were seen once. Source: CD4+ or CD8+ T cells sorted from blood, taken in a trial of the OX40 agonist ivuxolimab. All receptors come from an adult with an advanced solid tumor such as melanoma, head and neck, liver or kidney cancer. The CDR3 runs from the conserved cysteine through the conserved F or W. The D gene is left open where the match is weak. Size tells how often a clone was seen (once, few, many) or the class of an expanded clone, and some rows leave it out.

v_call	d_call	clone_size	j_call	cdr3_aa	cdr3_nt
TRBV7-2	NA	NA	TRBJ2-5	CASSQGGAGETQYF	TGTGCCAGCAGCCAAGGGGGGGCAGGGGAGACCCAGTACTTC
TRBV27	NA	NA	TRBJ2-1	CASSQTSRSYNEQFF	TGTGCCAGCAGCCAAACTAGCCGAAGCTACAATGAGCAGTTCTTC
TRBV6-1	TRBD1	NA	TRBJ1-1	CASSAGTGGHTEAFF	TGTGCCAGCAGTGCCGGGACAGGGGGTCACACTGAAGCTTTCTTT
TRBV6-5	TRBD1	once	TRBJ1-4	CASSYRDRRDEKLFF	TGTGCCAGCAGTTATAGGGACAGGAGAGATGAAAAACTGTTTTTT
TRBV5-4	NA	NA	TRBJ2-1	CASSLSLAIYEQFF	TGTGCCAGCAGCTTGTCCCTAGCGATCTATGAGCAGTTCTTC
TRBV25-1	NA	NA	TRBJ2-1	CASSGLDTRGNEQFF	TGTGCCAGCAGTGGATTAGACACCCGGGGCAATGAGCAGTTCTTC
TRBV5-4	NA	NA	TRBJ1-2	CASSLNNNYGYTF	TGTGCCAGCAGCTTGAACAATAACTATGGCTACACCTTC
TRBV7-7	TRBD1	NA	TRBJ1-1	CASRKKLEGAGDTEAFF	TGTGCCAGCAGGAAAAAACTTGAGGGGGCGGGTGACACTGAAGCTTTCTTT
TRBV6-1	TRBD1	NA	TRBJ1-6	CASSVGDRNSPLHF	TGTGCCAGCAGTGTTGGGGACAGAAATTCACCCCTCCACTTT
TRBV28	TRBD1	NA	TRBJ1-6	CASKNRGSYNSPLHF	TGTGCCAGTAAGAACAGGGGCTCCTATAATTCACCCCTCCACTTT
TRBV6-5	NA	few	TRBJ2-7	CASSYLTGSSYEQYF	TGTGCCAGCAGTTACCTAACAGGGAGCTCCTACGAGCAGTACTTC
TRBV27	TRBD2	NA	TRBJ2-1	CASSLLGPRTSGVYNEQFF	TGTGCCAGCAGTTTATTGGGCCCTCGGACTAGCGGGGTCTACAATGAGCAGTTCTTC
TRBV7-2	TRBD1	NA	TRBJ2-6	CASSLAAGGRTGANVLTF	TGTGCCAGCAGCTTAGCGGCAGGGGGCCGAACTGGGGCCAACGTCCTGACTTTC
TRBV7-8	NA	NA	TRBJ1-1	CASSFAKNTEAFF	TGTGCCAGCAGCTTTGCTAAGAACACTGAAGCTTTCTTT
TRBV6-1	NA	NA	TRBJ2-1	CAALRPGDNEQFF	TGTGCCGCACTTCGGCCAGGGGACAATGAGCAGTTCTTC
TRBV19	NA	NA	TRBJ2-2	CASSPQGTGELFF	TGTGCCAGTAGTCCCCAAGGCACCGGGGAGCTGTTTTTT
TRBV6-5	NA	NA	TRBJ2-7	CASRRDTYEQYF	TGTGCCAGCAGACGAGACACATACGAGCAGTACTTC
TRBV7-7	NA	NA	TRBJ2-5	CASSPQRGRETQYF	TGTGCCAGCAGCCCCCAGAGGGGACGAGAGACCCAGTACTTC
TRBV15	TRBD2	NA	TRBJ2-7	CATSRKTSGSEQYF	TGTGCCACCAGCAGGAAGACTAGCGGGAGCGAGCAGTACTTC